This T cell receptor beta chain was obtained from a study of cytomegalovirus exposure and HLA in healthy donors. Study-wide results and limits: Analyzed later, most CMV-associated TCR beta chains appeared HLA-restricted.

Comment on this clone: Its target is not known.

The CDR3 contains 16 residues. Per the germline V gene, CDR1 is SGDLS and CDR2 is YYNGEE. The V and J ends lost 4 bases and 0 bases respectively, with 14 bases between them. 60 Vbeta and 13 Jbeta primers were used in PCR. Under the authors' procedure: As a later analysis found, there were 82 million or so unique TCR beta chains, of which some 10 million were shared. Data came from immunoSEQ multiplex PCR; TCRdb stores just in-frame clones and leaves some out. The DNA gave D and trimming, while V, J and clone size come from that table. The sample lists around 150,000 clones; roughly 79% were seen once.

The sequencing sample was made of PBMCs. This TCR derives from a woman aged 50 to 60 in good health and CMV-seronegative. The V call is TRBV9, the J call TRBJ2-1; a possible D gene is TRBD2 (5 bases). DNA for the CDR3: TGTGCCAGCAGCTCTCCCCGGGGTAACTCCTACAATGAGCAGTTCTTC. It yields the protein CASSSPRGNSYNEQFF.